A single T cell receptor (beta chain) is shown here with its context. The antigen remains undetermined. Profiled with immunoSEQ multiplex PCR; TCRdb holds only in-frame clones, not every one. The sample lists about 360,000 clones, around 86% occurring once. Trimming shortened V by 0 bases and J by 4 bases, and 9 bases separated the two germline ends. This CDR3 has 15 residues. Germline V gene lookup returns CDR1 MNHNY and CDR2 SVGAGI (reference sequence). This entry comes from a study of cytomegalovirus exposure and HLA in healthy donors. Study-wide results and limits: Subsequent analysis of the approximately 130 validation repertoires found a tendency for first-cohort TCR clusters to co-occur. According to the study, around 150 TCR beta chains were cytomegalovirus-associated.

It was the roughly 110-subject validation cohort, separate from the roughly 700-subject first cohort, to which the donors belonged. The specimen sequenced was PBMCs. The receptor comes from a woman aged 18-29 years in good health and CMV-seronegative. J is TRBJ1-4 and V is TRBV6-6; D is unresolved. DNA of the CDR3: TGTGCCAGCAGTTACTCTGGAGGGATTAATGAAAAACTGTTTTTT. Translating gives CASSYSGGINEKLFF.